This T cell receptor (beta chain) was identified in a study of blood T cell repertoires in COVID-19. Study-wide background: Whether acute or convalescent, the COVID-19 samples came from the United States, Italy and Spain. From T cells, B-cell-depleted T cells, or PBMCs came the material, which was cDNA or gDNA.

The CDR3 is 14 residues long. J gave up 4 bases and V 1 base, and 0 bases lay outside the gene matches. Looked up from germline, CDR1 is MNHNS and CDR2 is SASEGT. TCRdb's copy holds only in-frame clones and misses some; the assay was immunoSEQ multiplex PCR. The data show under 150,000 clones, around 89% seen once. The origin of this receptor is a man aged 45-65 years with active or convalescent COVID-19. The J gene is TRBJ1-5, the V gene TRBV6-1; the match to TRBD1 covers 8 bases. The sample comprised peripheral blood. This chain's CDR3 is CASSEDRGNQPQHF. The CDR3 DNA reads TGTGCCAGCAGTGAAGACAGGGGGAATCAGCCCCAGCATTTT.